One sample yielded the 4 T cell receptor beta chains listed below, sequenced in a study of blood T cell repertoires in COVID-19. Some clones are missing from TCRdb's copy, which holds only in-frame ones; the method was immunoSEQ multiplex PCR. In the table there are some 260,000 clones, about 86% of which are singletons. Sequencing input: peripheral blood. The receptors derive from a man older than 75 with acute or convalescent COVID-19.

This clone was recorded only once. The chain couples TRBV18 to TRBJ2-3; D is unresolved. The germline V and J ends were trimmed by 3 bases and 3 bases, with 7 bases remaining between them. Germline V gives CDR1 KGHSH, CDR2 LQKENI. The CDR3 runs to 13 residues. The CDR3, as DNA: TGTGCCAGCTCACCGCTAATAACAGATACGCAGTATTTT. Encoded protein: CASSPLITDTQYF.

CDR3 loop: CASSPGHQIGNTIYF. The CDR3 DNA reads as TGTGCCAGCAGCCCAGGACATCAGATTGGAAACACCATATATTTT. The chain carries TRBV7-2 and TRBJ1-3; D might be TRBD1 (5 bases). V lost 5 bases, J lost 3 bases, and 14 bases lay in between. Germline CDR1 and CDR2: SGHTA and FQGNSA. CDR3 length equals 15 residues. The full variable domain, rest sourced from reference TRBV7-2 and TRBJ1-3, is GAGVSQSPSNKVTEKGKDVELRCDPISGHTALYWYRQSLGQGLEFLIYFQGNSAPDKSGLPSDRFSAERTGGSVSTLTIQRTQQEDSAVYLCASSPGHQIGNTIYFGEGSWLTVV.

This chain uses TRBV10-3 with TRBJ2-1; D is perhaps TRBD2 (6 bases). The germline V gene has CDR1 ENHRY and CDR2 SYGVKD. V dropped 4 bases and J dropped 7 bases, with 8 bases sitting between them. CDR3 length equals 12 residues. The CDR3 DNA reads as TGTGCCATCAGTGGTGGGGGGAATGAGCAGTTCTTC. This translates into CAISGGGNEQFF.

V is TRBV7-3 and J is TRBJ2-5, with 14 bases matching TRBD2. The CDR3 spans 15 residues. CDR1 SGHTA and CDR2 FQGTGA come from the germline V gene. V trimming: 5 bases; J trimming: 8 bases; junction bases outside the gene matches: 7. CDR3 residues: CASSPLGTSGSTQYF. The CDR3 DNA sequence: TGTGCCAGCAGCCCTCTAGGGACTAGCGGGAGCACCCAGTACTTC.